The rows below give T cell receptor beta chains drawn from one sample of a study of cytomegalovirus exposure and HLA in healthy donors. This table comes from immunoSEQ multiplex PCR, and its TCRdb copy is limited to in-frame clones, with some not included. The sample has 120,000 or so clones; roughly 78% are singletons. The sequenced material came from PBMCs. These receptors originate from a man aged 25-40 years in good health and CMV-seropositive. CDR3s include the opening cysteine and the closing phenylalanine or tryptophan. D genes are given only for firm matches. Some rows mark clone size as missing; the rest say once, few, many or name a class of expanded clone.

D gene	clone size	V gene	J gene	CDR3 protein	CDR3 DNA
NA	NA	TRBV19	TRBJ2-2	CASSISGGNGELFF	TGTGCCAGTAGTATATCGGGGGGCAACGGGGAGCTGTTTTTT
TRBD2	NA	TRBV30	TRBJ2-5	CAWSRGLAQETQYF	TGTGCCTGGAGTCGCGGACTAGCTCAAGAGACCCAGTACTTC
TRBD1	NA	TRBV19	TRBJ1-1	CASSRTGGNTEAFF	TGTGCCAGTAGTAGGACAGGGGGAAACACTGAAGCTTTCTTT
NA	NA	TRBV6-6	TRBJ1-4	CASNQEGNANEKLFF	TGTGCCAGCAACCAGGAGGGTAACGCTAATGAAAAACTGTTTTTT
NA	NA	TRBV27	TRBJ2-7	CASRGVRSYEQYF	TGTGCCAGCAGAGGGGTCAGGTCCTACGAGCAGTACTTC
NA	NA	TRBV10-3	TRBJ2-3	CAIRRQDSTDTQYF	TGTGCCATCAGGAGACAGGACAGCACAGATACGCAGTATTTT
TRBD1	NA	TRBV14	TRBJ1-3	CASSPLQGNSGNTIYF	TGTGCCAGCAGCCCTCTACAGGGGAACTCTGGAAACACCATATATTTT
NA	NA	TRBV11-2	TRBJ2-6	CASSLDGAAGANVLTF	TGTGCCAGCAGCTTAGATGGGGCCGCGGGGGCCAACGTCCTGACTTTC
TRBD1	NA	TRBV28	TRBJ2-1	CASSPRDRLLGEQFF	TGTGCCAGCAGTCCCCGGGACAGGCTACTTGGTGAGCAGTTCTTC
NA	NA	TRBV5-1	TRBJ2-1	CASSLALAPGHEQFF	TGCGCCAGCAGCTTGGCACTAGCCCCGGGCCATGAGCAGTTCTTC
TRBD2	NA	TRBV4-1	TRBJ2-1	CASSQGPPQASGGRPNEQFF	TGCGCCAGCAGCCAAGGCCCCCCCCAGGCTAGCGGGGGGCGACCCAATGAGCAGTTCTTC
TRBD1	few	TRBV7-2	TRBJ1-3	CASSLGRDRTIYF	TGTGCCAGCAGCTTAGGAAGGGACAGGACCATATATTTT